Each of the 22 T cell receptor beta chains below was sequenced from the same sample in a study of OX40 agonist ivuxolimab in advanced cancers. Clones were sequenced by immunoSEQ multiplex PCR, and TCRdb holds only the in-frame ones, with some missing. The sample has about 23,000 clones; 65% to 85% are singletons. Sequenced here: CD4+ or CD8+ T cells sorted from blood, sampled in a trial of the OX40 agonist ivuxolimab. Receptor source: an adult with an advanced solid tumor such as melanoma, head and neck, liver or kidney cancer.

This clone appeared once. The gene calls are TRBV9 and TRBJ2-3, with 9 positions matching TRBD2. Germline assignment: CDR1 SGDLS and CDR2 YYNGEE. This CDR3 contains 16 residues. V was pared by 0 bases and J by 3 bases, with 5 bases of the junction left unmatched. CDR3 sequence reads: CASSVGVAGATDTQYF. CDR3 nucleotides: TGTGCCAGCAGCGTAGGAGTAGCGGGAGCTACAGATACGCAGTATTTT.

This clone was seen only a few times. The rearrangement uses TRBV6-1 and TRBJ2-7; 7 nucleotides align to TRBD1. This CDR3 region has 17 residues. Germline CDR1 MNHNS, CDR2 SASEGT. V trimming: 5 bases; J trimming: 6 bases; junction bases outside the gene matches: 19. The CDR3 region has the DNA TGTGCCAGCAGTAAAGGGACAGTATTTATTTCTGAGCGCGAGCAGTACTTC. Translated, it gives CASSKGTVFISEREQYF.

This chain joins TRBV9 and TRBJ2-7; 7 nucleotides match TRBD1. V lost 4 bases, J lost 3 bases, and 7 bases stayed unmatched. The germline gives CDR1 SGDLS, CDR2 YYNGEE. The CDR3 is 14 amino acids. CDR3 loop: CASSPSGTVYEQYF. Written as DNA, the CDR3 is TGTGCCAGCAGCCCCTCCGGGACAGTCTACGAGCAGTACTTC.

The gene calls are TRBV7-9 and TRBJ1-2; D is unclear. The CDR3 spans 13 residues. Trimming pared 0 bases from V and 3 bases from J, leaving 5 bases between. Germline V CDR1 and CDR2: SEHNR, FQNEAQ (reference sequence). DNA for the CDR3: TGTGCCAGCAGCTTAGCGGGTGACTATGGCTACACCTTC. Encoded protein: CASSLAGDYGYTF. The variable domain in full, with the rest retrieved from reference TRBV7-9 and TRBJ1-2, is DTGVSQNPRHKITKRGQNVTFRCDPISEHNRLYWYRQTLGQGPEFLTYFQNEAQLEKSRLLSDRFSAERPKGSFSTLEIQRTEQGDSAMYLCASSLAGDYGYTFGSGTRLTVV.

The V call is TRBV5-7, the J call TRBJ2-7, with D perhaps TRBD1 or TRBD2 (5 bases each). TRBV5-7 falls under the ORF class, with uncertain function. The CDR3 runs to 14 residues. Deletions cut 5 bases from V and 0 bases from J, with 12 bases between. The DNA for the CDR3 is TGTGCCAGCAGGCTAAGGGACGGCTCCTACGAGCAGTACTTC. Its translation: CASRLRDGSYEQYF.

V usage is TRBV4-1 and J usage is TRBJ1-5; D is ambiguous. The V gene lost 0 bases and the J gene lost 4 bases, with 10 bases spanning the gap. The CDR3 runs to 15 residues. Germline CDR1 MGHRA, CDR2 YSYEKL. In nucleotides, the CDR3 is TGCGCCAGCAGCCAAGATTTGGCGAGTAATCAGCCCCAGCATTTT. The encoded protein is CASSQDLASNQPQHF.

This clone has a handful of counts. It differs at one base from a far larger clone, so likely a read error. The V gene is TRBV6-6, the J gene TRBJ1-5; 10 nucleotides line up with TRBD1. Germline loops: CDR1 MNHNY, CDR2 SVGAGI (reference sequence). The junction had 3 bases not matched to a gene; V was cut back by 10 bases and J by 0 bases. This CDR3 has 14 residues. CDR3 nucleotides: TGTGCCATCGGGACAGGGGATAGCAATCAGCCCCAGCATTTT. Translation: CAIGTGDSNQPQHF.

The rearrangement uses TRBV7-7 and TRBJ2-1; 10 bases line up with TRBD2. Trimming at V came to 6 bases and at J to 8 bases, leaving 10 bases not matched to a gene. Looked up from germline, CDR1 is SSHAT and CDR2 is FNYEAQ (reference sequence). The CDR3 length is 15 residues. CDR3 region: CASRATSGEADEQFF. CDR3 coding DNA: TGTGCCAGCAGGGCCACTAGCGGGGAGGCGGATGAGCAGTTCTTC.

A remark on this clone: In the same sample, other DNA sequences code for this CDR3. The rearrangement links TRBV15 to TRBJ1-2, with D tentatively TRBD1 (6 bases). The V end was cut by 0 bases, the J end by 6 bases, with 8 bases between. This CDR3 spans 13 amino acids. Germline V CDR1 and CDR2: LNHNV, YYDKDF (reference sequence). The CDR3 DNA is TGTGCCACCAGCAGAGAAGAGGGGGATGGCTACACCTTC. This translates into CATSREEGDGYTF.

This chain links TRBV7-8 with TRBJ2-5; D possibly corresponds to TRBD2 (6 bases). The CDR3 runs to 14 residues. Germline values: CDR1 SGHVS, CDR2 FQNEAQ. V was shortened by 5 bases and J by 1 base, with 11 bases between the two germline ends. The CDR3 nucleotides read TGTGCCAGCAGCGGAACTAGCCCCCAAGAGACCCAGTACTTC. Translation gives CASSGTSPQETQYF.

This sequence joins TRBV7-2 and TRBJ2-2, with 9 bases that match TRBD1. V lost 2 bases, J lost 7 bases, and 2 bases stayed unmatched. CDR1 is SGHTA and CDR2 is FQGNSA in the germline V gene. The CDR3 is 14 amino acids. DNA of the CDR3: TGTGCCAGCAGCTTAAGACAGGGGGTCGGGGAGCTGTTTTTT. Translation: CASSLRQGVGELFF. Combining the CDR3 with reference TRBV7-2 and TRBJ2-2 gives the whole variable domain GAGVSQSPSNKVTEKGKDVELRCDPISGHTALYWYRQSLGQGLEFLIYFQGNSAPDKSGLPSDRFSAERTGGSVSTLTIQRTQQEDSAVYLCASSLRQGVGELFFGEGSRLTVL.

V is TRBV28 and J is TRBJ1-5; D is unclear. V was trimmed by 3 bases and J by 3 bases, leaving 21 bases between them. Germline V gene lookup returns CDR1 MDHEN and CDR2 SYDVKM. The CDR3 is 18 amino acids. Here the CDR3 DNA reads TGTGCCAGCAGTTTCTCGACCGGCTTGGGTTCGGTCAATCAGCCCCAGCATTTT. Translation: CASSFSTGLGSVNQPQHF.

V usage is TRBV2 and J usage is TRBJ2-3; 7 positions agree with TRBD1. Germline CDR1 reads SNHLY; CDR2 reads FYNNEI. After removal of 4 bases from V and 3 bases from J, the junction contained 7 bases not matched to a gene. The CDR3 spans 15 residues. The CDR3 here is CASSVGTAETDTQYF. The CDR3 DNA reads as TGTGCCAGCAGTGTAGGGACAGCAGAGACAGATACGCAGTATTTT.

By frequency in the sample, this clone is medium-sized. The V and J genes are TRBV7-3 and TRBJ2-1; D perhaps matches TRBD2 (5 bases). The V end was cut by 3 bases, the J end by 8 bases, with 8 bases between. CDR3 length: 12 residues. CDR1 and CDR2 from the germline V gene are SGHTA and FQGTGA. CDR3 DNA sequence: TGTGCCAGCAGCTTGCTCGGGGATGAGCAGTTCTTC. Translated: CASSLLGDEQFF.

This clone showed up just once. J is TRBJ2-5 and V is TRBV19; 11 bases match TRBD2. The DNA end is more similar to TRBJ2-7, so the J call may be wrong. In germline, CDR1 is LNHDA, CDR2 SQIVND (reference sequence). The CDR3 covers 19 residues. CDR3 amino acids: CASSIFPPPTSGILYEQYF. DNA of the CDR3: TGTGCCAGTAGTATATTTCCCCCTCCGACTAGCGGGATCCTCTACGAGCAGTACTTC.

The CDR3 spells CASSQDAGFSDSYEQYF. DNA for the CDR3: TGCGCCAGCAGCCAAGATGCGGGGTTTAGCGACTCCTACGAGCAGTACTTC. This sequence joins TRBV4-1 and TRBJ2-7; TRBD2 is a possible D gene (6 bases). Between the trimmed V and J ends, which lost 0 bases and 0 bases, there was a span of 15 bases. The CDR3 is 17 amino acids. Germline V CDR1 and CDR2: MGHRA, YSYEKL.

This rearrangement joins TRBV28 to TRBJ2-2; D ambiguous. Trimming left V 3 bases short and J 1 base short, with 0 bases between. Germline V gene lookup returns CDR1 MDHEN and CDR2 SYDVKM. The CDR3 runs 12 residues. This CDR3 reads CASSLNTGELFF. DNA for the CDR3: TGTGCCAGCAGTTTGAACACCGGGGAGCTGTTTTTT.

This chain uses TRBV6-5 with TRBJ2-7, with TRBD2 as a possible D gene (6 bases). The V end was cut by 5 bases, the J end by 7 bases, with 12 bases between. This CDR3 comprises 12 residues. Germline-derived CDR1 and CDR2 are MNHEY and SVGAGI. The CDR3 DNA follows: TGTGCCAGCAGTCCCGTCGGGGGTGAGCAGTACTTC. It codes for CASSPVGGEQYF.

This chain uses TRBV18 with TRBJ2-7; 9 bases are a match to TRBD1. The CDR3 consists of 17 residues. The germline V gene has CDR1 KGHSH and CDR2 LQKENI. V shed 1 base, J shed 3 bases, and the junction held 10 bases outside the gene matches. CDR3 bases: TGTGCCAGCTCACCACAAACCTTGGACAGGGGAAACTACGAGCAGTACTTC. It yields the protein CASSPQTLDRGNYEQYF.

This chain joins TRBV7-2 and TRBJ2-7; D unclear. The CDR3 covers 11 residues. V was pared by 1 base and J by 6 bases, with 4 bases between. CDR1 is SGHTA, CDR2 FQGNSA, per germline. Written as DNA, the CDR3 is TGTGCCAGCAGCTTAGGGCGCGAGCAGTACTTC. It yields the protein CASSLGREQYF.

This sequence joins TRBV4-1 and TRBJ2-7; 7 positions agree with TRBD1. With 0 bases clipped from V and 0 bases from J, the junction kept 11 bases outside the gene matches. This CDR3 spans 18 amino acids. Germline V gene lookup returns CDR1 MGHRA and CDR2 YSYEKL. This CDR3 reads CASSQEPQGQTNSYEQYF. The CDR3 DNA reads TGCGCCAGCAGCCAAGAACCCCAGGGACAGACGAACTCCTACGAGCAGTACTTC.

The chain has TRBV11-1 and TRBJ2-5; D unclear. The J call may not be correct, given that the DNA end is closer to TRBJ2-7. The germline V gene has CDR1 SGHAT and CDR2 FQDESV (reference sequence). The CDR3 spans 12 residues. CDR3 nucleotides: TGTGCCAGCAGCTTAGCGGACTACGAGCAGTACTTC. Its protein product is CASSLADYEQYF.